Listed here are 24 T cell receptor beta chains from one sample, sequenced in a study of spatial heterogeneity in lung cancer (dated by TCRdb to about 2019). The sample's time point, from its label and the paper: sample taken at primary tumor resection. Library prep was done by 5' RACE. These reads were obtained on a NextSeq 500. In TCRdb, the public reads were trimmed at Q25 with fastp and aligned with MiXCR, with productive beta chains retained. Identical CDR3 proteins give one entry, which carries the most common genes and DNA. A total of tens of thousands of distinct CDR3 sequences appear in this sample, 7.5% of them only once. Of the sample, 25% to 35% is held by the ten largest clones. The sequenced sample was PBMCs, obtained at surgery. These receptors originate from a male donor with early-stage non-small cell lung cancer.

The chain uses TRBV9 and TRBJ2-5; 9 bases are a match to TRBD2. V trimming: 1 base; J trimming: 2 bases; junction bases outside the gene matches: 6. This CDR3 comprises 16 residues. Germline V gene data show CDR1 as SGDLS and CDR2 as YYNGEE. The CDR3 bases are TGTGCCAGCAGCGTACACCACAGCGGGGGGCAAGAGACCCAGTACTTC. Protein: CASSVHHSGGQETQYF.

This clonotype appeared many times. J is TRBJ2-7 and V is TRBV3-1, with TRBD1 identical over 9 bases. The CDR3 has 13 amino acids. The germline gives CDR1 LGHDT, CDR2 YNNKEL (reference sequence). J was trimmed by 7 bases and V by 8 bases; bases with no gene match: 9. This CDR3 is CASGTQGAREQYV. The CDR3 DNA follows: TGTGCCAGCGGAACACAGGGGGCGCGGGAGCAGTACGTC.

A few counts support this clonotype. The chain's CDR3 is CASSLTGQTNTEAFF. CDR3 sequence (DNA): TGCGCCAGCAGCTTGACGGGACAGACTAACACTGAAGCTTTCTTT. The genes are TRBV5-1 and TRBJ1-1; 7 nucleotides align to TRBD1. Germline trimming cut 1 base from V and 2 bases from J; bases unmatched to any gene: 5. The CDR3 is 15 amino acids. The germline gives CDR1 SGHRS, CDR2 YFSETQ.

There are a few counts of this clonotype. CDR3 loop: CASSQLSMNTEAFF. The CDR3 nucleotides are TGTGCCAGCAGCCAACTCAGCATGAACACTGAAGCTTTCTTT. The genes are TRBV3-1 and TRBJ1-1; D gene uncertain. Germline loops: CDR1 LGHDT, CDR2 YNNKEL (reference sequence). V lost 2 bases and J 0 bases, leaving 7 bases between the germline ends. This CDR3 has 14 amino acids.

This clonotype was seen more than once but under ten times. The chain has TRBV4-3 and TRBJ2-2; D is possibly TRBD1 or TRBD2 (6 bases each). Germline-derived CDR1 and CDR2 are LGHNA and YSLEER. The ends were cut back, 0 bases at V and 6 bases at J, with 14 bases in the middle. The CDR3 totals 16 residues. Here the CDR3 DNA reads TGCGCCAGCAGCCAAGATAGGGGGGCGCGGGCCGGGGAGCTGTTTTTT. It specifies CASSQDRGARAGELFF.

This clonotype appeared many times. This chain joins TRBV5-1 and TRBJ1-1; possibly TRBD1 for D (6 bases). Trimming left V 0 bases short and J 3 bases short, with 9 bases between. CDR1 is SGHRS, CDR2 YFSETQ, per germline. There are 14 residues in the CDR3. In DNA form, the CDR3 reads TGCGCCAGCAGCTTGGAAGCAGGGGACACTGAAGCTTTCTTT. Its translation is CASSLEAGDTEAFF.

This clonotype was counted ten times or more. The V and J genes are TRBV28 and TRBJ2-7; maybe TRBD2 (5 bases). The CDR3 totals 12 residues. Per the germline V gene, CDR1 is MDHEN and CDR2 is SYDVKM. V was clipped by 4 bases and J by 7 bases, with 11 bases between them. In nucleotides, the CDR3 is TGTGCCAGCAGTTCACCAACTAGGGAGCAGTACGTC. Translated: CASSSPTREQYV.

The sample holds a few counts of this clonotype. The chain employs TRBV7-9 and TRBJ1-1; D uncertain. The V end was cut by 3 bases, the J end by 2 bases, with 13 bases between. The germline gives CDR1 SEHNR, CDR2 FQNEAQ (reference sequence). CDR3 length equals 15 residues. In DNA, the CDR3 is TGTGCCAGCAGCTTTCTCAAAGGGATAAACACTGAAGCTTTCTTT. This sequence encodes CASSFLKGINTEAFF.

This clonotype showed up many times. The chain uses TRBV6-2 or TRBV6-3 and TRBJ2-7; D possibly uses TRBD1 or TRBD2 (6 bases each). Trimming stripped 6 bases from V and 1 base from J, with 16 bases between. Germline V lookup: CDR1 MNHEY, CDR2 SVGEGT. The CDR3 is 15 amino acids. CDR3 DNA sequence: TGTGCCAGCAGGTCAGGCGGAGGGGGGTCCTACGAGCAGTACGTC. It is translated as CASRSGGGGSYEQYV.

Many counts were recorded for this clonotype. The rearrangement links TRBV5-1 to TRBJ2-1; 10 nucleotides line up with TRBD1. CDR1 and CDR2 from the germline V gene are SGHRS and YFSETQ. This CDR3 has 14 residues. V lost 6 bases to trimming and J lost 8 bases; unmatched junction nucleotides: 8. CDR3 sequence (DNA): TGCGCCAGCACCAAGACAGGGGGCGGCTATGAGCAGTTCTTC. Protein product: CASTKTGGGYEQFF.

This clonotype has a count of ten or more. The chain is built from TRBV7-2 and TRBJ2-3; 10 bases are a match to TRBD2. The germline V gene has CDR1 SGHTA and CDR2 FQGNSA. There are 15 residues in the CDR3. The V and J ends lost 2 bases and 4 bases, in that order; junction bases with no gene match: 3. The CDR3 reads CASSLLAGVSDTQYF. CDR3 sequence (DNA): TGTGCCAGCAGCTTACTAGCGGGAGTATCAGATACGCAGTATTTT. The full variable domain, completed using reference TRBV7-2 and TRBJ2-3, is GAGVSQSPSNKVTEKGKDVELRCDPISGHTALYWYRQSLGQGLEFLIYFQGNSAPDKSGLPSDRFSAERTGGSVSTLTIQRTQQEDSAVYLCASSLLAGVSDTQYFGPGTRLTVL.

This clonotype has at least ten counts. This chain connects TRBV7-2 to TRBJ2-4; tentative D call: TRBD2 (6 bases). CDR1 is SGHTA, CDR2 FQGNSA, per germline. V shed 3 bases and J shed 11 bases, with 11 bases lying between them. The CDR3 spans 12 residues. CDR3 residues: CASSFSGDFQYF. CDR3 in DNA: TGTGCCAGCAGCTTTTCGGGGGACTTTCAGTACTTC.

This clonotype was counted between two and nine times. CDR3 DNA: TGCAGTGCTGAAGACAGGGGCACTGAAGCTTTCTTT. Translating it yields CSAEDRGTEAFF. The chain has TRBV20-1 and TRBJ1-1; 8 nucleotides match TRBD1. The ends lost 5 bases at V and 4 bases at J; junction bases unmatched: 3. CDR1 is DFQATT, CDR2 SNEGSKA, per germline (reference sequence). This CDR3 has 12 residues.

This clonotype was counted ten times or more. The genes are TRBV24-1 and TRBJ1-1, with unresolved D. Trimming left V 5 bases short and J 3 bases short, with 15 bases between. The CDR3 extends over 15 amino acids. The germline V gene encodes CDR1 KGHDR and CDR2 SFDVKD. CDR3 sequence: CATSVPDPPDTEAFF. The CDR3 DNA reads TGTGCCACCAGTGTACCCGATCCCCCGGACACTGAAGCTTTCTTT.

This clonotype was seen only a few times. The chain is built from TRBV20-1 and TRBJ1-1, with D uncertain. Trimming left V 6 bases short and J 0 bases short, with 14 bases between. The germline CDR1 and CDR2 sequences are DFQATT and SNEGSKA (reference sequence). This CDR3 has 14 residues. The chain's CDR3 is CSAATGGLNTEAFF. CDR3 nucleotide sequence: TGCAGTGCCGCAACCGGCGGGCTGAACACTGAAGCTTTCTTT.

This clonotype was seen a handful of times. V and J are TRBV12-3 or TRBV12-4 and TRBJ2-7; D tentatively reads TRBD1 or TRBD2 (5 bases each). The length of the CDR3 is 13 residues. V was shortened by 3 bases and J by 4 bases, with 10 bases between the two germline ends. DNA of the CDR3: TGTGCCAGCAGTTTCCGAGGGGCTTACGAGCAGTACTTC. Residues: CASSFRGAYEQYF.

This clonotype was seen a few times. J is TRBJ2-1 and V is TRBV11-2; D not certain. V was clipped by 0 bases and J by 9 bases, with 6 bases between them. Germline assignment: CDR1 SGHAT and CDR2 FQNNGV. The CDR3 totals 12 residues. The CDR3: CASSLEVGEQFF. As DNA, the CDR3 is TGTGCCAGCAGCTTAGAGGTGGGTGAGCAGTTCTTC.

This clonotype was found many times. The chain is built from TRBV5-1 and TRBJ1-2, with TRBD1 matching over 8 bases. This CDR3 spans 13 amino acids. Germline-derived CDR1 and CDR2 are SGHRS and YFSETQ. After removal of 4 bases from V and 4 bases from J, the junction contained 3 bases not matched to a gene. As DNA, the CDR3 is TGCGCCAGCAGCGCGGACAGGGTCTATGGCTACACCTTC. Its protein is CASSADRVYGYTF.

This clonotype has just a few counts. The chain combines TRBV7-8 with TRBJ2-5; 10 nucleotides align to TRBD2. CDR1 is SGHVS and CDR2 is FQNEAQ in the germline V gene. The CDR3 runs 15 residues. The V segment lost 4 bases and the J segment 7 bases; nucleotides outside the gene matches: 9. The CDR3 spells CASSYASGGPGTQYF. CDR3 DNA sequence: TGTGCCAGCAGCTATGCTAGCGGGGGCCCCGGGACCCAGTACTTC.

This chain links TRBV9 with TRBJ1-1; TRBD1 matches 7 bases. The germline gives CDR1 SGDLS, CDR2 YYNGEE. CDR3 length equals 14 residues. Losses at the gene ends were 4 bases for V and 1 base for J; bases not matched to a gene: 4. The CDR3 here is CASSTWTGNTEAFF. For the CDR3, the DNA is TGTGCCAGCAGCACATGGACAGGGAACACTGAAGCTTTCTTT.

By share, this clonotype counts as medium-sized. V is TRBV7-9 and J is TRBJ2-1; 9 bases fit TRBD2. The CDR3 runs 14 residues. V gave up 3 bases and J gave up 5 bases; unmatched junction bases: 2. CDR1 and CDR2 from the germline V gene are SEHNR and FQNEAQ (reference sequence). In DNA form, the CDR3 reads TGTGCCAGCAGCTTTGTAGCGGGGGACAATGAGCAGTTCTTC. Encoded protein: CASSFVAGDNEQFF.

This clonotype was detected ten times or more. CDR3 bases: TGTGCCAGCAGTGACTTCCAAGAGACCCAGTACTTC. This sequence encodes CASSDFQETQYF. The chain joins TRBV2 to TRBJ2-5, with D uncertain. Germline CDR1 and CDR2: SNHLY and FYNNEI. The CDR3 has 12 residues. V was clipped by 3 bases and J by 1 base, with 3 bases between them. The full variable domain, rest sourced from reference TRBV2 and TRBJ2-5, is EPEVTQTPSHQVTQMGQEVILRCVPISNHLYFYWYRQILGQKVEFLVSFYNNEISEKSEIFDDQFSVERPDGSNFTLKIRSTKLEDSAMYFCASSDFQETQYFGPGTRLLVL.

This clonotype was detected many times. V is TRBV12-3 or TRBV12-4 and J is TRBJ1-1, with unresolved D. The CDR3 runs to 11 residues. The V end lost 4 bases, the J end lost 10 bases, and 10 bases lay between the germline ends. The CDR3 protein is CASSSRPGAFF. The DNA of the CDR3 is TGTGCCAGCAGTTCTAGACCGGGAGCTTTCTTT.

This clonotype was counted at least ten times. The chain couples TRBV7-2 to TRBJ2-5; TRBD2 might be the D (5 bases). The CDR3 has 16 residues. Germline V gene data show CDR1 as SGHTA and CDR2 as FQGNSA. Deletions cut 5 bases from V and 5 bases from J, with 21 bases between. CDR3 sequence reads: CASSPAPVRGHETQYF. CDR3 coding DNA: TGTGCCAGCAGCCCTGCCCCCGTCCGAGGGCACGAGACCCAGTACTTC.